The 26 T cell receptor beta chains below all came from one sample that was sequenced in a study of OX40 agonist ivuxolimab in advanced cancers. Library preparation was by the immunoSEQ multiplex PCR assay. TCRdb took this table from immuneACCESS and kept in-frame rearrangements with V and J called. Such tables lack part of the clones; where checked against another copy, unresolved V genes explain under half of the gap, and the rest is unexplained. The sample has approximately 87,000 clones on record, more than 85% of them singletons. The biggest ten clones account for around 3.3% of the sample. The input for sequencing was CD4+ or CD8+ T cells sorted from blood, taken in a trial of the OX40 agonist ivuxolimab. The receptors shown here come from an adult with an advanced solid tumor such as melanoma, head and neck, liver or kidney cancer.

The rearrangement links TRBV29-1 to TRBJ2-7, with 7 bases fitting TRBD2. The CDR3 has 11 residues. Trimming removed 6 bases from V and 6 bases from J; junction bases left unmatched: 5. The germline gives CDR1 SQVTM, CDR2 ANQGSEA. This chain's CDR3 is CSVSPGGEQYF. CDR3 DNA sequence: TGCAGCGTCTCTCCGGGGGGCGAGCAGTACTTC.

The rearrangement joins TRBV10-2 to TRBJ2-1, with D unclear. V lost 8 bases and J 3 bases, leaving 17 bases between the germline ends. The CDR3 consists of 15 residues. Germline V gene data show CDR1 as WSHSY and CDR2 as SAAADI. The CDR3: CASVLGNPVYNEQFF. The CDR3 DNA follows: TGCGCCAGCGTCCTGGGTAACCCTGTCTACAATGAGCAGTTCTTC.

The chain is built from TRBV13 and TRBJ2-2, with 9 bases aligning to TRBD1. Trimming cost V 5 bases and J 4 bases; bases outside gene matches: 11. The germline V gene has CDR1 PRHDT and CDR2 FYEKMQ (reference sequence). This CDR3 spans 17 amino acids. The CDR3 loop reads CASSPRMDRGGTGELFF. CDR3 coding DNA: TGTGCCAGCAGCCCACGAATGGACAGGGGTGGCACCGGGGAGCTGTTTTTT.

This clone was detected once. J is TRBJ2-5 and V is TRBV12-5, with D possibly TRBD2 on 7 matching bases. Looked up from germline, CDR1 is LGHNT and CDR2 is FRNRAP. Trimming removed 5 bases at V and 5 bases at J, with 21 bases between. CDR3 length: 16 amino acids. Here the CDR3 DNA reads TGTGCTAGTGGTATCTTCGCGGGGGCCGTGAAGGAGACCCAGTACTTC. Residues: CASGIFAGAVKETQYF.

The chain recombines TRBV10-2 with TRBJ1-3; D might be TRBD1 (6 bases). Germline CDR1 is WSHSY and CDR2 is SAAADI. The CDR3 length is 13 residues. V lost 8 bases, J lost 0 bases, and 8 bases lay in between. The CDR3 sequence is CASQGSSGNTIYF. CDR3 in DNA: TGCGCCAGCCAGGGGAGCTCTGGAAACACCATATATTTT.

The V call is TRBV6-6, the J call TRBJ1-1; TRBD1 might be the D (5 bases). Germline lookup yields CDR1 MNHNY and CDR2 SVGAGI (reference sequence). There are 14 residues in the CDR3. Trimming pared 4 bases from V and 5 bases from J, leaving 14 bases between. As DNA, the CDR3 is TGTGCCAGCAGTTTCAGGGATGTATATACTGAAGCTTTCTTT. It codes for CASSFRDVYTEAFF.

This chain connects TRBV6-5 to TRBJ1-1; a weak D match, TRBD1 (5 bases). The CDR3 has 14 residues. Per germline, CDR1 MNHEY and CDR2 SVGAGI. Trimming shortened V by 2 bases and J by 2 bases, and 9 bases separated the two germline ends. The CDR3 spells CASSYDSRNTEAFF. The CDR3 nucleotides read TGTGCCAGCAGTTACGACAGCCGCAACACTGAAGCTTTCTTT.

The sample holds one count of this clone. V usage is TRBV7-9 and J usage is TRBJ2-5, with 12 bases identical to TRBD2. V was pared by 5 bases and J by 4 bases, with 11 bases of the junction left unmatched. Germline CDR1 and CDR2: SEHNR and FQNEAQ (reference sequence). The CDR3 spans 17 residues. The CDR3 protein is CASSPRGPSGRVETQYF. CDR3 sequence (DNA): TGTGCCAGCAGCCCCCGCGGGCCTAGCGGGAGGGTAGAGACCCAGTACTTC.

The V call is TRBV9, the J call TRBJ2-7, with 10 bases lining up with TRBD2. Germline-derived CDR1 and CDR2 are SGDLS and YYNGEE. The J segment lost 5 bases and the V segment lost 5 bases, leaving 7 bases of the junction unmatched. The CDR3 runs 14 residues. CDR3 sequence reads: CASSPSGGVDEQYF. The DNA for the CDR3 is TGTGCCAGCAGTCCCAGCGGGGGGGTCGACGAGCAGTACTTC.

The chain joins TRBV5-6 to TRBJ1-3; D is uncertain. The CDR3 has 15 residues. CDR1 SGHDT and CDR2 YYEEEE come from the germline V gene. Trimming cost V 1 base and J 0 bases, with 8 bases left between them. CDR3 in amino acids: CASSLTVSSGNTIYF. DNA for the CDR3: TGTGCCAGCAGCTTGACAGTCTCCTCTGGAAACACCATATATTTT.

The rearrangement uses TRBV19 and TRBJ1-5; D possibly corresponds to TRBD1 (6 bases). CDR3 length: 15 residues. V lost 6 bases and J lost 0, with 12 bases in between. Germline-derived CDR1 and CDR2 are LNHDA and SQIVND (reference sequence). CDR3 amino acids: CASRGGASSNQPQHF. CDR3 nucleotide sequence: TGTGCCAGTAGGGGGGGGGCATCTAGCAATCAGCCCCAGCATTTT.

The rearrangement uses TRBV6-1 and TRBJ2-7; 12 bases are shared with TRBD1. Germline assignment: CDR1 MNHNS and CDR2 SASEGT. CDR3 length: 17 amino acids. The V and J ends lost 3 bases and 0 bases, in that order; junction bases with no gene match: 6. CDR3 protein: CASSDKGQGAPSYEQYF. The DNA of the CDR3 is TGTGCCAGCAGTGACAAGGGACAGGGGGCGCCCTCCTACGAGCAGTACTTC.

V is TRBV27 and J is TRBJ2-1; D possibly uses TRBD1 or TRBD2 (5 bases each). The CDR3 consists of 14 residues. CDR1 MNHEY and CDR2 SMNVEV come from the germline V gene (reference sequence). V shed 6 bases and J shed 3 bases, with 12 bases lying between them. CDR3 residues: CASRDLTGYNEQFF. The CDR3 DNA sequence: TGTGCCAGCAGGGACTTAACAGGCTACAATGAGCAGTTCTTC.

This chain connects TRBV27 to TRBJ1-5; D unresolved. The V gene lost 2 bases and the J gene lost 4 bases, with 6 bases spanning the gap. This CDR3 contains 13 residues. Germline values: CDR1 MNHEY, CDR2 SMNVEV (reference sequence). The CDR3 sequence is CASSLIGNQPQHF. The CDR3 DNA reads TGTGCCAGCAGTTTAATCGGGAATCAGCCCCAGCATTTT.

The chain carries TRBV6-5 and TRBJ2-3, with 11 bases aligning to TRBD2. The CDR3 has 16 residues. V lost 4 bases, J lost 6 bases, and 9 bases stayed unmatched. The germline V gene has CDR1 MNHEY and CDR2 SVGAGI. In DNA, the CDR3 is TGTGCCAGCAGTTTTTCGACTAGCGGGGTTGTGGATACGCAGTATTTT. This sequence encodes CASSFSTSGVVDTQYF.

V usage is TRBV5-5 and J usage is TRBJ2-7; possibly TRBD1 or TRBD2 for D (5 bases each). Germline loops: CDR1 SGHKS, CDR2 YYEKEE (reference sequence). Trimming pared 0 bases from V and 0 bases from J, leaving 10 bases between. The CDR3 contains 15 residues. CDR3 nucleotides: TGTGCCAGCAGCTTGGGGGACCACCTCTCCTACGAGCAGTACTTC. Translation: CASSLGDHLSYEQYF.

The gene calls are TRBV14 and TRBJ2-3; the D is unclear. The germline V gene encodes CDR1 SGHDN and CDR2 FVKESK. V was pared by 4 bases and J by 5 bases, with 7 bases between. CDR3 size: 12 residues. Written as DNA, the CDR3 is TGTGCCAGCAGCCGCGGCCGAGATACGCAGTATTTT. This sequence encodes CASSRGRDTQYF.

The J gene is TRBJ1-1, the V gene TRBV4-3, with D maybe TRBD1 (6 bases). With 3 bases removed from V and 4 bases from J, the gap between germline ends came to 18 bases. CDR1 LGHNA and CDR2 YSLEER come from the germline V gene. There are 16 residues in the CDR3. Written as DNA, the CDR3 is TGCGCCAGCAGCCAGGAGGGGGGCCCTAGTCGCACTGAAGCTTTCTTT. Its translation is CASSQEGGPSRTEAFF.

V is TRBV5-6 and J is TRBJ1-2; D uncertain. Germline lookup yields CDR1 SGHDT and CDR2 YYEEEE. Trimming pared 0 bases from V and 10 bases from J, leaving 10 bases between. The CDR3 spans 12 residues. In DNA, the CDR3 is TGTGCCAGCAGCTTGGGGAGTGCCTTCTACACCTTC. This codes for CASSLGSAFYTF.

V is TRBV28 and J is TRBJ1-1, with 8 bases that match TRBD1. Unmatched junction bases numbered 5, after V lost 4 bases and J lost 4 bases. CDR3 length: 14 residues. CDR1 and CDR2 (germline): MDHEN, SYDVKM. The CDR3 reads CASSYRTGLTEAFF. In nucleotides, the CDR3 is TGTGCCAGCAGTTACCGGACAGGGCTCACTGAAGCTTTCTTT. The full variable domain, its missing parts supplied by reference TRBV28 and TRBJ1-1, is DVKVTQSSRYLVKRTGEKVFLECVQDMDHENMFWYRQDPGLGLRLIYFSYDVKMKEKGDIPEGYSVSREKKERFSLILESASTNQTSMYLCASSYRTGLTEAFFGQGTRLTVV.

The chain uses TRBV9 and TRBJ2-3, with D unclear. Germline V lookup: CDR1 SGDLS, CDR2 YYNGEE. Deletions cut 0 bases from V and 4 bases from J, with 6 bases between. The CDR3 contains 13 residues. CDR3 coding DNA: TGTGCCAGCAGCGTAGCTGGGCCAGATACGCAGTATTTT. As protein: CASSVAGPDTQYF.

The rearrangement uses TRBV9 and TRBJ2-7, with 10 bases identical to TRBD1. In germline, CDR1 is SGDLS, CDR2 YYNGEE. J was trimmed by 6 bases and V by 4 bases; bases with no gene match: 7. There are 14 residues in the CDR3. The CDR3 loop reads CASSPGTGEVEQYF. The CDR3 bases are TGTGCCAGCAGCCCCGGGACAGGGGAGGTCGAGCAGTACTTC.

The chain joins TRBV5-4 to TRBJ2-5; no clear D. V was pared by 4 bases and J by 5 bases, with 15 bases between. The CDR3 is 14 residues long. Germline loops: CDR1 SGHNT, CDR2 YYREEE (reference sequence). Here the CDR3 reads CASSLGSITETQYF. The CDR3 region has the DNA TGTGCCAGCAGCCTAGGATCTATCACGGAGACCCAGTACTTC.

This clone was found once. The gene calls are TRBV9 and TRBJ2-5, with D possibly being TRBD2 (5 bases). Looked up from germline, CDR1 is SGDLS and CDR2 is YYNGEE. The CDR3 covers 14 residues. The V gene lost 0 bases and the J gene lost 5 bases, with 11 bases spanning the gap. CDR3 residues: CASSVGGGWETQYF. CDR3 nucleotide sequence: TGTGCCAGCAGCGTAGGCGGAGGATGGGAGACCCAGTACTTC. Complete variable domain (other parts from reference TRBV9 and TRBJ2-5): DSGVTQTPKHLITATGQRVTLRCSPRSGDLSVYWYQQSLDQGLQFLIQYYNGEERAKGNILERFSAQQFPDLHSELNLSSLELGDSALYFCASSVGGGWETQYFGPGTRLLVL.

The chain recombines TRBV19 with TRBJ1-1; D not resolved. Trimming removed 7 bases from V and 0 bases from J, with 9 bases in between. The CDR3 is made up of 13 amino acids. Germline V gene data show CDR1 as LNHDA and CDR2 as SQIVND (reference sequence). CDR3 sequence reads: CASKAGMNTEAFF. CDR3 DNA sequence: TGTGCCAGTAAAGCGGGCATGAACACTGAAGCTTTCTTT.

The genes are TRBV5-6 and TRBJ2-7; D might be TRBD1 (5 bases). V lost 3 bases and J lost 3, with 13 bases in between. This CDR3 has 14 amino acids. The germline gives CDR1 SGHDT, CDR2 YYEEEE. The CDR3, as DNA: TGTGCCAGCAGCTACGACAGTAAGCTCTACGAGCAGTACTTC. It encodes CASSYDSKLYEQYF.